These 31 T cell receptor beta chains originate from one sample sequenced in a study of OX40 agonist ivuxolimab in advanced cancers. Receptors were amplified or captured by the immunoSEQ multiplex PCR assay. Drawn from immuneACCESS, this table holds only the in-frame rearrangements with V and J called that TCRdb kept. Clones are partly lost; checked studies trace under half to an unresolved V gene and leave the rest unexplained. Across this sample there are 55,000 or so clones, with roughly 90% seen only once. In total, the top ten clones hold 16% of the sample. Sequenced here: CD4+ or CD8+ T cells sorted from blood, sampled in a trial of the OX40 agonist ivuxolimab. The receptors stem from an adult with an advanced solid tumor such as melanoma, head and neck, liver or kidney cancer.

This chain links TRBV25-1 with TRBJ2-7; possibly TRBD2 for D (6 bases). V dropped 6 bases and J dropped 3 bases, with 9 bases sitting between them. CDR1 is MGHDK, CDR2 SYGVNS, per germline. This CDR3 contains 12 residues. DNA for the CDR3: TGTGCCAGCAGGGGAGGCTACTACGAGCAGTACTTC. Translated: CASRGGYYEQYF.

This clone occurred once. The V gene is TRBV28, the J gene TRBJ1-2; weak D call: TRBD1 (6 bases). In germline, CDR1 is MDHEN, CDR2 SYDVKM. The CDR3 extends over 15 amino acids. V was pared by 5 bases and J by 6 bases, with 19 bases between. The CDR3 region is CASSAPTGIRDGYTF. CDR3 sequence (DNA): TGTGCCAGCAGTGCACCAACAGGGATCCGGGATGGCTACACCTTC.

The chain recombines TRBV5-4 with TRBJ2-1, with a possible D match to TRBD2 (5 bases). The germline V and J ends were trimmed by 7 bases and 0 bases, with 17 bases remaining between them. The CDR3 is 16 amino acids. The germline V gene has CDR1 SGHNT and CDR2 YYREEE (reference sequence). Here the CDR3 DNA reads TGTGCCAGCGAGGGCTTCCTTGGCGGCTCCTACAATGAGCAGTTCTTC. Residues: CASEGFLGGSYNEQFF.

Only a few counts were recorded for this clone. The chain recombines TRBV27 with TRBJ2-7, with D maybe TRBD2 (5 bases). CDR3 size: 12 residues. Germline assignment: CDR1 MNHEY and CDR2 SMNVEV (reference sequence). Trimming left V 8 bases short and J 3 bases short, with 11 bases between. For the CDR3, the DNA is TGTGCCAGCGGACTTTTAAACTACGAGCAGTACTTC. It is translated as CASGLLNYEQYF.

A note on this clone: The germline gene is not matched at one end of the junction; a read error may be the cause. The chain uses TRBV7-2 and TRBJ2-1, with TRBD1 as a possible D gene (5 bases). The CDR3 runs to 16 residues. In germline, CDR1 is SGHTA, CDR2 FQGNSA. In DNA, the CDR3 is TGTGCCAGCAGCACCCTGGGGCCTTACTCCCACAATGAGCAGTTCTTC. Its protein product is CASSTLGPYSHNEQFF.

The V and J genes are TRBV6-1 and TRBJ2-5; no clear D gene. Trimming left V 5 bases short and J 2 bases short, with 15 bases between. This CDR3 is 15 amino acids long. In germline, CDR1 is MNHNS, CDR2 SASEGT. CDR3 residues: CASSRARNIQETQYF. The DNA for the CDR3 is TGTGCCAGCAGTAGGGCCAGAAACATACAAGAGACCCAGTACTTC.

This clone is a singleton in its sample. This chain connects TRBV6-1 to TRBJ1-2; D might be TRBD1 (5 bases). CDR1 and CDR2 from the germline V gene are MNHNS and SASEGT. The CDR3 spans 18 residues. V lost 2 bases, J lost 4 bases, and 23 bases lay in between. The CDR3 DNA follows: TGTGCCAGCAGTGAATCCCCCATGTACAGGACCTTGATCTATGGCTACACCTTC. This gives the protein CASSESPMYRTLIYGYTF.

This chain uses TRBV18 with TRBJ2-3; 12 nucleotides agree with TRBD2. This CDR3 region has 16 residues. Germline lookup yields CDR1 KGHSH and CDR2 LQKENI. V was pared by 5 bases and J by 2 bases, with 5 bases of the junction left unmatched. CDR3 sequence reads: CASSSWTSGDTDTQYF. CDR3 sequence (DNA): TGTGCCAGCTCATCCTGGACTAGCGGGGACACAGATACGCAGTATTTT.

The V gene is TRBV28, the J gene TRBJ2-7; 11 bases fit TRBD2. The V gene end was trimmed by 4 bases and the J gene end by 3 bases; junction bases not matched to a gene: 5. CDR1 and CDR2 from the germline V gene are MDHEN and SYDVKM. The CDR3 extends over 15 amino acids. The CDR3 reads CASSSLSGRGYEQYF. CDR3 DNA sequence: TGTGCCAGCAGTTCTCTTAGCGGGAGGGGCTACGAGCAGTACTTC.

This chain uses TRBV18 with TRBJ1-1; 9 bases align to TRBD1. The V gene end was trimmed by 1 base and the J gene end by 1 base; junction bases not matched to a gene: 1. The CDR3 has 15 amino acids. Germline V gene lookup returns CDR1 KGHSH and CDR2 LQKENI. This CDR3 reads CASSPLGQGNTEAFF. The CDR3 coding sequence is TGTGCCAGCTCACCACTGGGACAGGGGAACACTGAAGCTTTCTTT. Full variable domain (remainder filled in from reference TRBV18 and TRBJ1-1): NAGVMQNPRHLVRRRGQEARLRCSPMKGHSHVYWYRQLPEEGLKFMVYLQKENIIDESGMPKERFSAEFPKEGPSILRIQQVVRGDSAAYFCASSPLGQGNTEAFFGQGTRLTVV.

This chain links TRBV28 with TRBJ2-7, with unresolved D. The CDR3 covers 13 residues. Trimming cost V 6 bases and J 6 bases, with 15 bases left between them. Germline CDR1 reads MDHEN; CDR2 reads SYDVKM. The CDR3 DNA is TGTGCCAGCAGGCCCCACAGCTTGGGCGAGCAGTACTTC. This translates into CASRPHSLGEQYF.

The chain is built from TRBV6-6 and TRBJ1-3, with unresolved D. This CDR3 is built from 15 residues. V gave up 2 bases and J gave up 4 bases, with 12 bases separating them. The germline V gene encodes CDR1 MNHNY and CDR2 SVGAGI (reference sequence). The CDR3 coding sequence is TGTGCCAGCAGTTACGGAAGGACCGCAGGAAACACCATATATTTT. Amino acid sequence: CASSYGRTAGNTIYF.

This rearrangement joins TRBV15 to TRBJ2-7; no clear D. The germline CDR1 and CDR2 sequences are LNHNV and YYDKDF (reference sequence). The CDR3 contains 13 residues. Deletions cut 1 base from V and 2 bases from J, with 6 bases between. The CDR3 loop reads CATSRGVAYEQYF. The CDR3 DNA follows: TGTGCCACCAGCAGAGGGGTTGCCTACGAGCAGTACTTC. Complete variable domain (other parts from reference TRBV15 and TRBJ2-7): DAMVIQNPRYQVTQFGKPVTLSCSQTLNHNVMYWYQQKSSQAPKLLFHYYDKDFNNEADTPDNFQSRRPNTSFCFLDIRSPGLGDTAMYLCATSRGVAYEQYFGPGTRLTVT.

A word on this clone: The junction departs from the called germline gene at one end, perhaps through a read error. The J gene is TRBJ2-1, the V gene TRBV19; 15 bases agree with TRBD2. The CDR3 loop spans 14 amino acids. The germline V gene encodes CDR1 LNHDA and CDR2 SQIVND (reference sequence). CDR3 loop: CASSPRTSGREPFF. As DNA, the CDR3 is TGTGCCAGTAGTCCGAGGACTAGCGGGAGGGAGCCGTTCTTC.

The V gene is TRBV4-1, the J gene TRBJ2-7, with 9 bases lining up with TRBD1. The CDR3 length is 15 residues. Germline-derived CDR1 and CDR2 are MGHRA and YSYEKL. Losses at the gene ends were 4 bases for V and 3 bases for J; bases not matched to a gene: 7. The CDR3 DNA sequence: TGCGCCAGCAGCCCTGGACAGGGGACCGGCTACGAGCAGTACTTC. Translation: CASSPGQGTGYEQYF.

The rearrangement joins TRBV30 to TRBJ1-5; maybe TRBD1 (5 bases). The CDR3 has 14 residues. V shed 5 bases and J shed 2 bases, with 13 bases lying between them. Per germline, CDR1 GTSNPN and CDR2 SVGIG (reference sequence). CDR3 amino acids: CAWGGNLGNQPQHF. The CDR3 bases are TGTGCCTGGGGGGGGAACCTGGGCAATCAGCCCCAGCATTTT.

The chain carries TRBV5-1 and TRBJ1-3, with D perhaps matching TRBD1 (5 bases). Trimming took 3 bases from V and 0 from J, leaving 10 bases between them. CDR3 length: 15 amino acids. Germline lookup yields CDR1 SGHRS and CDR2 YFSETQ. The CDR3 spells CASSSGGGSGNTIYF. The CDR3, as DNA: TGCGCCAGCAGCTCTGGTGGGGGCTCTGGAAACACCATATATTTT.

This chain connects TRBV10-3 to TRBJ2-7, with D possibly TRBD1 on 6 matching bases. Trimming left V 4 bases short and J 5 bases short, with 12 bases between. The CDR3 length is 13 residues. Germline V CDR1 and CDR2: ENHRY, SYGVKD. CDR3 nucleotide sequence: TGTGCCATCAGTGGGGCAGGGGAAGACGAGCAGTACTTC. Protein sequence: CAISGAGEDEQYF.

The gene calls are TRBV5-1 and TRBJ2-5; 7 bases align to TRBD2. CDR1 and CDR2 from the germline V gene are SGHRS and YFSETQ. The J segment lost 5 bases and the V segment lost 5 bases, leaving 15 bases of the junction unmatched. The CDR3 runs 16 residues. DNA for the CDR3: TGCGCCAGCAGAGGTACTAGCGAGGTTAGGTACGAGACCCAGTACTTC. Its protein product is CASRGTSEVRYETQYF.

The CDR3 DNA follows: TGTGCCAGCAGGAGGACAGGGGGCACCGGGGAGCTGTTTTTT. Translating gives CASRRTGGTGELFF. This chain connects TRBV6-5 to TRBJ2-2; 10 bases line up with TRBD1. The trim removed 6 bases at V and 4 bases at J, leaving 2 bases unmatched. CDR1 MNHEY and CDR2 SVGAGI come from the germline V gene. The CDR3 sequence is 14 residues long.

In its sample, this clone was seen once. The chain links TRBV28 to TRBJ2-7; D is undetermined. CDR1 MDHEN and CDR2 SYDVKM come from the germline V gene. The V end was cut by 4 bases, the J end by 2 bases, with 3 bases between. There are 11 residues in the CDR3. The CDR3 DNA reads as TGTGCCAGCAGTTCCCCCTACGAGCAGTACTTC. Its protein product is CASSSPYEQYF.

The rearrangement links TRBV7-9 to TRBJ1-4; D uncertain. Germline V CDR1 and CDR2: SEHNR, FQNEAQ (reference sequence). V dropped 4 bases and J dropped 4 bases, with 13 bases sitting between them. The CDR3 is 15 residues long. CDR3 loop: CASSSLDGINEKLFF. The CDR3 bases are TGTGCCAGCAGCTCACTGGACGGAATTAATGAAAAACTGTTTTTT.

CDR3 nucleotide sequence: TGCGCCAGCAGTGAGTCGGGACAGGGAAGAGGAGACACTGAAGCTTTCTTT. Protein sequence: CASSESGQGRGDTEAFF. The J gene is TRBJ1-1, the V gene TRBV10-2; 9 nucleotides align to TRBD1. Germline assignment: CDR1 WSHSY and CDR2 SAAADI. The CDR3 has 17 amino acids. With 0 bases clipped from V and 3 bases from J, the junction kept 8 bases outside the gene matches.

The CDR3 spells CASSKGGNSPLHF. As DNA, the CDR3 is TGCGCCAGCAGTAAAGGAGGTAATTCACCCCTCCACTTT. The chain uses TRBV5-1 and TRBJ1-6; no clear D gene. From germline, CDR1 is SGHRS and CDR2 YFSETQ. There are 13 residues in the CDR3. V lost 5 bases, J lost 6 bases, and 9 bases lay in between.

The gene calls are TRBV7-9 and TRBJ1-4; weak D call: TRBD1 (6 bases). Trimming stripped 5 bases from V and 2 bases from J, with 15 bases between. Germline CDR1 and CDR2: SEHNR and FQNEAQ (reference sequence). The CDR3 is made up of 16 amino acids. The CDR3 protein is CASSLPVGGTNEKLFF. For the CDR3, the DNA is TGTGCCAGCAGCCTGCCGGTGGGGGGCACTAATGAAAAACTGTTTTTT.

The chain joins TRBV5-1 to TRBJ2-3, with D hard to call. This CDR3 contains 15 residues. CDR1 is SGHRS, CDR2 YFSETQ, per germline. V lost 0 bases and J 3 bases, leaving 11 bases between the germline ends. This CDR3 is CASSLAVETTDTQYF. The DNA of the CDR3 is TGCGCCAGCAGCTTGGCCGTGGAGACTACAGATACGCAGTATTTT.

V gene TRBV28 combines with J gene TRBJ2-1; D may be TRBD2 (6 bases). Germline V gene data show CDR1 as MDHEN and CDR2 as SYDVKM. The CDR3 is 14 residues long. Trimming left V 11 bases short and J 0 bases short, with 14 bases between. The CDR3 sequence is CAVLAPSSYNEQFF. The CDR3 DNA reads as TGTGCCGTCCTAGCGCCGAGCTCCTACAATGAGCAGTTCTTC.

This clone was detected only a few times. One end of the junction varies from germline; a read error may be responsible. The chain is built from TRBV6-6 and TRBJ1-1; D gene unclear. The germline V gene has CDR1 MNHNY and CDR2 SVGAGI (reference sequence). This CDR3 has 14 amino acids. This CDR3 is CAISDPGLLSEAFF. The CDR3 nucleotides are TGTGCCATCAGTGATCCGGGTCTACTCTCTGAAGCTTTCTTT.

The gene calls are TRBV6-1 and TRBJ2-7; no definite D call. CDR3 length: 12 residues. Germline CDR1 is MNHNS and CDR2 is SASEGT. The V end lost 5 bases, the J end lost 3 bases, and 8 bases lay between the germline ends. CDR3 region: CASSMDGYEQYF. CDR3 nucleotide sequence: TGTGCCAGCAGTATGGACGGCTACGAGCAGTACTTC.

V gene TRBV7-9 combines with J gene TRBJ2-3; TRBD2 agrees at 7 bases. The CDR3 is 15 residues long. CDR1 is SEHNR and CDR2 is FQNEAQ in the germline V gene (reference sequence). Losses at the gene ends were 5 bases for V and 3 bases for J; bases not matched to a gene: 8. The CDR3 coding sequence is TGTGCCAGCAGCCCCTCTTCGCGGGAGACAGATACGCAGTATTTT. Translation: CASSPSSRETDTQYF.

The chain has TRBV6-5 and TRBJ2-7, with TRBD1 matching 8 bases. In germline, CDR1 is MNHEY, CDR2 SVGAGI. CDR3 size: 13 residues. V lost 7 bases to trimming and J lost 6 bases; unmatched junction nucleotides: 8. CDR3 nucleotides: TGTGCCAGCAAGCTGGACAGGGTCGGCGAGCAGTACTTC. Translated: CASKLDRVGEQYF.